The T cell receptor beta chain under discussion was sequenced for a study of T cells in localized non-small cell lung cancer. Details on this clone: The antigen is not known.

Germline CDR1 reads MNHNY; CDR2 reads SVGAGI (reference sequence). Trimming left V 0 bases short and J 2 bases short, with 8 bases between. The CDR3 is made up of 14 amino acids. Clones were read by immunoSEQ multiplex PCR, and TCRdb kept only the in-frame ones, dropping some. The sample yields tens of thousands of clones, 84% seen once. Study results and limitations: In the blood, greater T cell density corresponded to longer overall survival.

The clonotype was recovered from a female donor older than 55 with stage I lung adenocarcinoma. V usage is TRBV6-6 and J usage is TRBJ2-7; D is ambiguous. Here the sequenced sample was peripheral blood, taken before any cancer treatment. The CDR3 loop reads CASSYSIWTYEQYF. CDR3 in DNA: TGTGCCAGCAGTTACTCGATCTGGACCTACGAGCAGTACTTC.